The clone carrying this T cell receptor (beta chain) was counted between two and nine times. Antigen specificity is unknown. These data are taken from a study of T-cell memory formation after mild COVID-19. Turning to the study itself: TCR clusters largely stayed donor specific. Study-wide points: Within pre-infection memory, some responding clones were found, suggesting cross-reactive memory joined. Contracting clones localized mainly to CM and EM when CD4+ and mainly to EMRA when CD8+.

CDR1 and CDR2 from the germline V gene are MNHEY and SMNVEV (reference sequence). The CDR3 spans 12 residues. With 4 bases removed from V and 7 bases from J, the gap between germline ends came to 10 bases. It was 5'RACE with constant-segment primers that produced the TCR alpha and TCR beta cDNA libraries, which carried sample barcodes and UMIs. One entry per CDR3 protein, called by TCRdb with MiXCR from the 5' RACE reads. The sample has about 540,000 distinct CDR3 sequences; roughly 22% are singletons. The receptor's source is an adult woman who had mild COVID-19 (a few samples of this study predate the infection). Cell type and time point are not known. The chain recombines TRBV27 with TRBJ1-2; a weak D match, TRBD1 (6 bases). The material sequenced was PBMCs or a T cell subset sorted from them (not recorded which). CDR3: CASSSWDTGYTF. The CDR3 nucleotides are TGTGCCAGCAGTTCATGGGACACTGGCTACACCTTC.